The rows below give T cell receptor beta chains drawn from one sample of a study of T cell repertoires in cytomegalovirus infection. TCRdb passed the reads through MiXCR, listing each CDR3 protein once. This table has approximately 200,000 distinct CDR3 sequences, 22% appearing once. Sample: CD8+ T cells from PBMCs. These receptors came from a human donor in good health (CMV status not recorded). Some clones in this sample may be carry-over from other donors' samples. CDR3s include the opening cysteine and the closing phenylalanine or tryptophan. Fields, in order: clone size, J gene, D gene, V gene, CDR3 DNA, CDR3 protein. A D gene is named only where the DNA matches it firmly. The size field is filled for only some rows; it gives once, few, many or a size class.

few | TRBJ2-7 | TRBD2 | TRBV7-9 | TGTGCCAGCGGCCCCTGGGCGGGGGAGCTCGAGCAGTACTTC | CASGPWAGELEQYF
once | TRBJ2-1 | . | TRBV19 | TGTGCCAGTAGTATATCCCGGGGGTACTACAATGAGCAGTTCTTC | CASSISRGYYNEQFF
few | TRBJ1-2 | TRBD1 | TRBV20-1 | TGCAGTGCCATAGGCTCGACAGGGGAAGTCTATGGCTACACCTTC | CSAIGSTGEVYGYTF
. | TRBJ2-1 | . | TRBV12-3/TRBV12-4 | TGTGCCAGCAGGTCTGGGGACAATGACAATGAGCAGTTCTTC | CASRSGDNDNEQFF
few | TRBJ2-1 | . | TRBV20-1 | TGCAGTGCTAGAGACGGGAAGGAGCAGTTCTTC | CSARDGKEQFF
. | TRBJ1-2 | . | TRBV29-1 | TGCAGCGTTGAAGATCGAGGGAATGGCTACACCTTC | CSVEDRGNGYTF
. | TRBJ2-7 | . | TRBV6-6 | TGTGCCAGCGCCGGGGTCTGGTACCACGAGCAGTACTTC | CASAGVWYHEQYF
. | TRBJ2-5 | . | TRBV20-1 | TGCAGTGCTAGAGTGGGGGTAGAGACCCAGTACTTC | CSARVGVETQYF
. | TRBJ2-5 | TRBD2 | TRBV9 | TGTGCCAGCAGCGTAGAAACGGGGGGCCAAGAGACCCAGTACTTC | CASSVETGGQETQYF
. | TRBJ2-3 | . | TRBV20-1 | TGCAGTGCTCGAGGGGGGGATACGCAGTATTTT | CSARGGDTQYF
. | TRBJ1-1 | . | TRBV6-1 | TGTGCCAGCAGTGAAGCCCCGATTGCGACCATCGCGACTGAAGCTTTCTTT | CASSEAPIATIATEAFF
. | TRBJ2-7 | . | TRBV20-1 | TGCAGTGCTTCACTCGGGGGAGCAACCTACGAGCAGTACTTC | CSASLGGATYEQYF
. | TRBJ2-1 | . | TRBV4-2 | TGTGCCAGCAGCCAAGAGCGGGCAAGCTCCTACAATGAGCAGTTCTTC | CASSQERASSYNEQFF
. | TRBJ2-3 | TRBD2 | TRBV7-9 | TGTGCCAGCAGTCCCGGACTAGCGGGGGACAACACAGATACGCAGTATTTT | CASSPGLAGDNTDTQYF
. | TRBJ1-1 | . | TRBV12-3/TRBV12-4 | TGTGCCAGCAGTGACCAGGGGTGGGACACTGAAACTTTCTTT | CASSDQGWDTETFF
few | TRBJ1-3 | . | TRBV20-1 | TGCAGTGTTACGGGGGGCGTTGGAAACACCATATATTTT | CSVTGGVGNTIYF
. | TRBJ2-3 | TRBD1 | TRBV6-5 | TGTGCCAGCAGTACCCGGGACAGGGGCACAGATACGCAGTATTTT | CASSTRDRGTDTQYF
many | TRBJ1-1 | TRBD1 | TRBV7-2 | TGTGCCAGCAGCCCTTGGGCAGGGGGTTCTGAAGCTTTCTTT | CASSPWAGGSEAFF
few | TRBJ1-4 | . | TRBV20-1 | TGCAGTGCTAGAGATAGGGCAGACCCTCATGAAAAACTGTTTTTT | CSARDRADPHEKLFF
. | TRBJ1-2 | . | TRBV5-4 | TGTGCCAGCAGCTCGGTGACAGGAAACTATGGCTACACCTTC | CASSSVTGNYGYTF
medium-sized | TRBJ2-5 | . | TRBV7-9 | TGTGCCAGCAGCTTAGCGGAGGGGGGGCAAGAGACCCAGTACTTC | CASSLAEGGQETQYF
. | TRBJ1-1 | TRBD1 | TRBV6-2/TRBV6-3 | TGTGCCAGCAGTTACCCCTCGACAGGGAGGGGGGATGAAGCTTTCTTT | CASSYPSTGRGDEAFF
. | TRBJ1-1 | . | TRBV20-1 | TGCAGTGCTAGAGATAGGAGGGCAAACACTGAAGCTTTCTTT | CSARDRRANTEAFF
. | TRBJ1-2 | . | TRBV7-9 | TGTGCCAGCAGCTCCACTTTGTTGACCGACCTATTTGGCTACACCTTC | CASSSTLLTDLFGYTF
many | TRBJ1-1 | . | TRBV7-2 | TGTGCCAGCAGCTTAGAAGTGGTGAGGGCGGCGGACACTGAAGCTTTCTTT | CASSLEVVRAADTEAFF
few | TRBJ2-3 | TRBD2 | TRBV11-2 | TGTGCCAGCAGCTTAGTATCAGGAGCGGGGGGATTCACAGATACGCAGTATTTT | CASSLVSGAGGFTDTQYF
few | TRBJ2-3 | . | TRBV15 | TGTGCCACCAGCAGAGATCTAAGGGGGGCCCAGACAGATACGCAGTATTTT | CATSRDLRGAQTDTQYF
few | TRBJ1-1 | . | TRBV14 | TGTGCCAGCAGCCAAGAATCTTGGGCGGGGGAAGCTTTCTTT | CASSQESWAGEAFF
. | TRBJ2-5 | TRBD2 | TRBV7-3 | TGTGCCAGCAGAGCCACGGGACTAGCGGGGGAAGAGACCCAGTACTTC | CASRATGLAGEETQYF
. | TRBJ2-5 | . | TRBV10-3 | TGTGCCATCAGTTTTGACTACCTTCAAGAGACCCAGTACTTC | CAISFDYLQETQYF
many | TRBJ1-1 | TRBD1 | TRBV7-8 | TGTGCCAGCAGTCCTCCCGACAGGGGGATGATTTCGGACACTGAAGCTTTCTTT | CASSPPDRGMISDTEAFF
few | TRBJ2-1 | TRBD2 | TRBV7-9 | TGTGCCAGCAGCTTCGGGGGGGCCCCCTACAATGAGCAGTTCTTC | CASSFGGAPYNEQFF
medium-sized | TRBJ1-2 | . | TRBV7-8 | TGTGCCAGCAGCTTAGGTCCGGGGGAGAACTATGGCTACACCTTC | CASSLGPGENYGYTF
few | TRBJ1-1 | . | TRBV7-9 | TGTGCCAGCACCTCTCCCCAGGGCACTGAAGCTTTCTTT | CASTSPQGTEAFF
. | TRBJ1-2 | . | TRBV15 | TGTGCCACCAGCAGCGGGGACCCATACTATGGCTACACCTTC | CATSSGDPYYGYTF
many | TRBJ2-7 | TRBD2 | TRBV14 | TGTGCCAGCAGCCACGGAGATTTTGGGACTAGCGGAGGGTCCTACGAGCAGTACTTC | CASSHGDFGTSGGSYEQYF
many | TRBJ2-5 | . | TRBV7-8 | TGTGCCAGCAGCCGAAGAGACCCGACTGGACAAGAGACCCAGTACTTC | CASSRRDPTGQETQYF
many | TRBJ1-2 | . | TRBV28 | TGTGCCACCAAGGGATTATTACGTGAGCCTCCCCTCTCCTATGGCTACACCTTC | CATKGLLREPPLSYGYTF
. | TRBJ1-1 | . | TRBV19 | TGTGCCAGTAGTATGGGGGGCACCACTGAAGCTTTCTTT | CASSMGGTTEAFF
many | TRBJ2-1 | TRBD2 | TRBV7-6 | TGTGCCAGCAGCCCCCTGCGGGGGGACTCCTACAATGAGCAGTTCTTC | CASSPLRGDSYNEQFF
. | TRBJ2-1 | TRBD1 | TRBV7-4 | TGTGCCAGCACCCCACACGACAGGGTACAAGAGGAGCAGTTCTTC | CASTPHDRVQEEQFF
many | TRBJ2-7 | . | TRBV4-1 | TGCGCCAGCAGCCAAGATCAAGGGACCTACGAGCAGTACTTC | CASSQDQGTYEQYF
few | TRBJ1-1 | TRBD1 | TRBV7-8 | TGTGCCAGCAGCCTGAGGGGGCCGGGGACTGAAGCTTTCTTT | CASSLRGPGTEAFF
few | TRBJ2-1 | . | TRBV4-1 | TGCGCCAGCAGCCAGGTCGCTAGTTCCTACAATGAGCAGTTCTTC | CASSQVASSYNEQFF
. | TRBJ2-5 | TRBD1 | TRBV7-9 | TGTGCCAGCAGCTTGAGGATAGGGGGCGGTGAGACCCAGTACTTC | CASSLRIGGGETQYF
many | TRBJ2-4 | . | TRBV24-1 | TGTGCCACCAGTGATGGATCAAACATTCAGTACTTC | CATSDGSNIQYF
. | TRBJ2-3 | . | TRBV20-1 | TGCAGTGCTAGCGCCCAATACAACACAGATACGCAGTATTTT | CSASAQYNTDTQYF